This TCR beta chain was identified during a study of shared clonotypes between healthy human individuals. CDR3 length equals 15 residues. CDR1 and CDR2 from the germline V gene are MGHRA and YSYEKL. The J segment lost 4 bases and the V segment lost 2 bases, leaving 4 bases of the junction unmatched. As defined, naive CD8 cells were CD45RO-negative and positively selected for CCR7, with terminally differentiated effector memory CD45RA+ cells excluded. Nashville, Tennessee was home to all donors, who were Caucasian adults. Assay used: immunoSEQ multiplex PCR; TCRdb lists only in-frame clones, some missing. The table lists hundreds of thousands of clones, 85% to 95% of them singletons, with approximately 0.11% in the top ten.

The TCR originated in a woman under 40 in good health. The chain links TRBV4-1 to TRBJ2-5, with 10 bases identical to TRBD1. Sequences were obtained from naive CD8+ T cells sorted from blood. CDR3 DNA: TGCGCCAGCAGCCAATGGGACAGGGGCGGAGAGACCCAGTACTTC. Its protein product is CASSQWDRGGETQYF.